This T cell receptor beta chain originates from a study of glioma-infiltrating T cells after dendritic cell vaccination. Time point noted: after dendritic cell vaccination, including at tumor progression/relapse. Profiling relied on immunoSEQ multiplex PCR, and the TCRdb table lists in-frame clones only, not all of them. The sample consists of 85,000 to 100,000 clones, around 84% of them appearing once. The sequencing used blood, collected after dendritic cell vaccination. The TCR sequence derives from a human donor with glioblastoma.

The CDR3 spells CATTGQQNTEAFF. The CDR3 nucleotides are TGTGCCACCACAGGACAGCAGAACACTGAAGCTTTCTTT. The V and J genes are TRBV7-9 and TRBJ1-1; possibly TRBD1 for D (6 bases). This CDR3 has 13 amino acids. CDR1 SEHNR and CDR2 FQNEAQ come from the germline V gene (reference sequence). The V end was cut by 10 bases, the J end by 1 base, with 13 bases between.